What follows is one T cell receptor (beta chain) and its context. The immunoSEQ assay was v3.0, run at survey level. The protocol was immunoSEQ multiplex PCR, while the TCRdb copy is restricted to in-frame clones and leaves out a portion. In the table there are over 30,000 clones, approximately 84% of which are singletons. The data were obtained in a study of long-term antiretroviral therapy in people with HIV. This CDR3 has 13 amino acids. Germline CDR1 MNHEY, CDR2 SMNVEV (reference sequence). V lost 1 base, J lost 4 bases, and 6 bases lay in between. The sequenced sample was unsorted PBMCs, obtained 3.1 years after starting antiretroviral therapy. This receptor was identified in a woman in her 50s with HIV. The chain joins TRBV27 to TRBJ2-3, with a weak D call TRBD2 (6 bases). CDR3 protein: CASSLWGADTQYF. CDR3 DNA: TGTGCCAGCAGTTTATGGGGGGCAGATACGCAGTATTTT.